The clone carrying this TCR beta chain has only one observation. Its target is not known. Following autologous stem cell transplantation, relapse occurred in every patient, and exposure to brentuximab vedotin varied. The study recorded best responses of complete response, partial response or progressive disease. This specimen comes from a study of PD-1 blockade in classical Hodgkin lymphoma. Whole-study results and caveats: As was reported, newly diagnosed patients showed lower baseline TCR diversity than healthy donors did. Nivolumab initiated under 1 year post-ASCT led to patient exclusion. Newly diagnosed patients and complete responders had comparable diversity at baseline.

Profiling relied on immunoSEQ multiplex PCR, and the TCRdb table lists in-frame clones only, not all of them. The table includes some 46,000 clones, about three quarters detected once. The specimen comprised peripheral blood mononuclear cells (PBMCs), sampled before the second cycle of nivolumab. The clonotype comes from a human donor with classical Hodgkin lymphoma.

As DNA, the CDR3 is TGTGCCACCCTAGGGGGGGAGCTGTTTTTT. Translating gives CATLGGELFF. The V and J genes are TRBV28 and TRBJ2-2; no firm D call. The germline CDR1 and CDR2 sequences are MDHEN and SYDVKM. CDR3 length equals 10 residues. The V and J ends lost 10 bases and 8 bases respectively, with 8 bases between them.